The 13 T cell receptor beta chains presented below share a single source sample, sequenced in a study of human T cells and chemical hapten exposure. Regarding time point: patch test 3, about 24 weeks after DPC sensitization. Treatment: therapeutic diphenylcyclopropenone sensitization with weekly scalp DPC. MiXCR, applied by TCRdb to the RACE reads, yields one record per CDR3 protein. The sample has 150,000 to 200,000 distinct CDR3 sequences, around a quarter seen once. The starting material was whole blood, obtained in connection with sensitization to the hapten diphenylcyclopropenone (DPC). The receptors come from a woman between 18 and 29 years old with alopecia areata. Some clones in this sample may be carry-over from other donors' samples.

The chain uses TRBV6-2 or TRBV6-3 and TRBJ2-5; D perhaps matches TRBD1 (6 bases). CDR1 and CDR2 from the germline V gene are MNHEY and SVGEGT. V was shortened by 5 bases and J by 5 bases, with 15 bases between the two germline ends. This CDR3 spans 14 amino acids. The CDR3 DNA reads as TGTGCCAGCAGTCGACAGGCTTCCTGGGAGACCCAGTACTTC. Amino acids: CASSRQASWETQYF.

CDR3 amino acids: CASSRVGAANYGYTF. The CDR3 coding sequence is TGTGCCAGCAGTAGGGTTGGGGCGGCTAACTATGGCTACACCTTC. The chain joins TRBV28 to TRBJ1-2, with D possibly matching TRBD1 (5 bases). Deletions cut 5 bases from V and 0 bases from J, with 13 bases between. Germline V gene data show CDR1 as MDHEN and CDR2 as SYDVKM. The CDR3 covers 15 residues.

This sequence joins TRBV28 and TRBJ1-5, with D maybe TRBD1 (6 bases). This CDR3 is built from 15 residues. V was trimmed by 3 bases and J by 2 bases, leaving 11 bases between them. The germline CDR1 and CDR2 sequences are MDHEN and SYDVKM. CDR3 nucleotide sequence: TGTGCCAGCAGTTTCGGGGGCGGAGGCAATCAGCCCCAGCATTTT. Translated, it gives CASSFGGGGNQPQHF.

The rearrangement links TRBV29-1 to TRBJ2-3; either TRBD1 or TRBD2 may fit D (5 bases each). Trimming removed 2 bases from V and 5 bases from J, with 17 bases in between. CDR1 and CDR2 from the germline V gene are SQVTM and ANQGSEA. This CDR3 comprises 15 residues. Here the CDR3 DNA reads TGCAGCGTTGAAAGATCGGGACCAAGGGAAGATACGCAGTATTTT. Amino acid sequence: CSVERSGPREDTQYF.

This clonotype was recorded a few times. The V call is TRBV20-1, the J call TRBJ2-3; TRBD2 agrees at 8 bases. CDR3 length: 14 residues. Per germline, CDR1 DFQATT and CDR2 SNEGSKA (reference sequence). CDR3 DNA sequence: TGCACGTTTTCCGGGACTAGAGGGTCAGATACGCAGTATTTT. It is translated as CTFSGTRGSDTQYF.

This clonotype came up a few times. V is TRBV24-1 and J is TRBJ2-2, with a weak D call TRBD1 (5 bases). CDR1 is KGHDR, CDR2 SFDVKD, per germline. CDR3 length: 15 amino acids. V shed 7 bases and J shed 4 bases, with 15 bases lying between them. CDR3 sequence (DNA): TGTGCCACCAGGAAGAATCAGGGAACCACCGGGGAGCTGTTTTTT. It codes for CATRKNQGTTGELFF.

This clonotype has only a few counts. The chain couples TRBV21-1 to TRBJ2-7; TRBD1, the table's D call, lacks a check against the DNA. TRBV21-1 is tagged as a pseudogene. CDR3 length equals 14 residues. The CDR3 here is CASRVPGQGCEQYF. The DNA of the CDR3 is TGTGCCAGCAGGGTACCGGGACAGGGGTGCGAGCAGTACTTC.

Here the CDR3 reads CSASLRLAGVYNEQFF. In nucleotides, the CDR3 is TGCAGTGCTAGCCTAAGACTAGCGGGAGTCTACAATGAGCAGTTCTTC. The chain couples TRBV20-1 to TRBJ2-1, with 12 bases that match TRBD2. The CDR3 totals 16 residues. The germline gives CDR1 DFQATT, CDR2 SNEGSKA (reference sequence). The trim removed 3 bases at V and 3 bases at J, leaving 6 bases unmatched.

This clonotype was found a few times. CDR3 DNA sequence: TGCAGCCCCGGTTCAGAGGAGACCCAGTACTTC. It is translated as CSPGSEETQYF. The chain combines TRBV29-1 with TRBJ2-5; D gene ambiguous. This CDR3 comprises 11 residues. V dropped 8 bases and J dropped 5 bases, with 12 bases sitting between them. Per germline, CDR1 SQVTM and CDR2 ANQGSEA.

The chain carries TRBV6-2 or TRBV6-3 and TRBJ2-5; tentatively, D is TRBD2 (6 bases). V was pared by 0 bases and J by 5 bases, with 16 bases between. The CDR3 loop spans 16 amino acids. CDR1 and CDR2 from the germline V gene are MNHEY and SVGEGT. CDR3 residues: CASSYSKRPGGETQYF. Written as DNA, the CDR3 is TGTGCCAGCAGTTACTCGAAACGACCCGGAGGGGAGACCCAGTACTTC.

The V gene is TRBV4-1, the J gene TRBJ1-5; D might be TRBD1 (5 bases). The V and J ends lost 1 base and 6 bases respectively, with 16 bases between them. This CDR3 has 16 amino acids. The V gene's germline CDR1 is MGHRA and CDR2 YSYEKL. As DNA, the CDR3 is TGCGCCAGCAGCCAAGGTGGACTCGGGGCCACTCAGCCCCAGCATTTT. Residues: CASSQGGLGATQPQHF.

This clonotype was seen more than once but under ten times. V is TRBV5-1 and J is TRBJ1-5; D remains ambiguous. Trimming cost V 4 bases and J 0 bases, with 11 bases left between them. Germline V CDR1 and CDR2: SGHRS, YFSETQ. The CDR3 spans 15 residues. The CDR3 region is CASSHDGNSNQPQHF. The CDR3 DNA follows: TGCGCCAGCAGCCACGACGGTAATAGCAATCAGCCCCAGCATTTT.

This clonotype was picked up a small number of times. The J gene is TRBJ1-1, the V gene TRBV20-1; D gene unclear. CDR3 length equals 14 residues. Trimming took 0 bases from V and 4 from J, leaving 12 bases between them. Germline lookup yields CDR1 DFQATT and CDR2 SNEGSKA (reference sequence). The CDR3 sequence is CSARDRGRGTEAFF. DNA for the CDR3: TGCAGTGCTAGAGACCGGGGTCGGGGCACTGAAGCTTTCTTT.